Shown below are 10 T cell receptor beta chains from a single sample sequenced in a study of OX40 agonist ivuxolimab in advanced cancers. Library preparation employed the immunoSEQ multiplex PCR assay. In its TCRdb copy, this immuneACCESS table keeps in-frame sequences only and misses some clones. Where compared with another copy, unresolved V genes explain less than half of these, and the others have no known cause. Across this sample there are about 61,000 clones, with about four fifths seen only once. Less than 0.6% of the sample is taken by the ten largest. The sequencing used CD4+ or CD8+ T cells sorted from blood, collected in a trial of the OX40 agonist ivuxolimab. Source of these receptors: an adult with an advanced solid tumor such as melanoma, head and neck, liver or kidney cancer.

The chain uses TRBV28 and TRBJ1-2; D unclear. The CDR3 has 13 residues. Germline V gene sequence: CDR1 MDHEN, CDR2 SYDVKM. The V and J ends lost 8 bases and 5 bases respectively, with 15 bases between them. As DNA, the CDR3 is TGTGCCAGCTACGAGGTCGGGTTGTATGGCTACACCTTC. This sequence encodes CASYEVGLYGYTF.

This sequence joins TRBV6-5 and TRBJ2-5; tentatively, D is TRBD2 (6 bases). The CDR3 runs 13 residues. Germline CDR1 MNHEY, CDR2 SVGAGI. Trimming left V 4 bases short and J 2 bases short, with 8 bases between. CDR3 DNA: TGTGCCAGCAGTTCGGGGGTACAAGAGACCCAGTACTTC. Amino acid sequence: CASSSGVQETQYF.

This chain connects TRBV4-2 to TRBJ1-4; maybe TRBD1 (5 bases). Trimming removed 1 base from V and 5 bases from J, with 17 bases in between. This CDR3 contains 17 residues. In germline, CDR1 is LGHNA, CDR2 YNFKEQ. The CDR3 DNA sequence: TGTGCCAGCAGCCAAGCGGGGACGGAAGGTTGGAATGAAAAACTGTTTTTT. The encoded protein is CASSQAGTEGWNEKLFF.

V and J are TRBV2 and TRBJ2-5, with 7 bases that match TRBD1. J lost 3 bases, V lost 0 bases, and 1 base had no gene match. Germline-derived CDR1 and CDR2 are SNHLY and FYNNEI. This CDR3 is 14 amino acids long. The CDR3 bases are TGTGCCAGCAGTGAAGCCAGGGGGAAAGAGACCCAGTACTTC. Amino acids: CASSEARGKETQYF.

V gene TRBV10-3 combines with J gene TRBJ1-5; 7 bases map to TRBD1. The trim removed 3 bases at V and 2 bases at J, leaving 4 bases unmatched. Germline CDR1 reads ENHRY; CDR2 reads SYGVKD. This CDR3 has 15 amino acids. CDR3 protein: CAISDRQGGNQPQHF. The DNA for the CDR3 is TGTGCCATCAGTGACCGACAGGGTGGCAATCAGCCCCAGCATTTT.

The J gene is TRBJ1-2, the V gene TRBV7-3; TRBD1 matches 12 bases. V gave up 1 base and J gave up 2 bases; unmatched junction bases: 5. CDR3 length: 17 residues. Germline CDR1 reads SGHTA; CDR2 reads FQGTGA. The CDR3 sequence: CASSLSPGTGGNYGYTF. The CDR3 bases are TGTGCCAGCAGCTTAAGCCCAGGGACAGGGGGCAACTATGGCTACACCTTC.

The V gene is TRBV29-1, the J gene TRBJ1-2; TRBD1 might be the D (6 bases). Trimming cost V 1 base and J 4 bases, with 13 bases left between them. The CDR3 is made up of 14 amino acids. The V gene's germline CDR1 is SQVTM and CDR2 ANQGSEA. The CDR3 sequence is CSVEVGGGFYGYTF. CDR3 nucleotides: TGCAGCGTTGAAGTCGGAGGGGGTTTCTATGGCTACACCTTC.

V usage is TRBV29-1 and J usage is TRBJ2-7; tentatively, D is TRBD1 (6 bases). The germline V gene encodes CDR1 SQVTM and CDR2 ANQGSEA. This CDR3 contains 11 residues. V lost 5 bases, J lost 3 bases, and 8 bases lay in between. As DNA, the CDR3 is TGCAGCGTTCGACAGGACTACGAGCAGTACTTC. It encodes CSVRQDYEQYF.

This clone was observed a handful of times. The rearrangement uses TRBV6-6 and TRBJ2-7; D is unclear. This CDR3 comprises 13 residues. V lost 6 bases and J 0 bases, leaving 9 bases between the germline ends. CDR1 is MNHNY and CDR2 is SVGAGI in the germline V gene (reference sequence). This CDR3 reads CASSPRGSYEQYF. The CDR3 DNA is TGTGCCAGCAGCCCAAGAGGCTCCTACGAGCAGTACTTC.

CDR3 sequence: CASSYQGIGSYEQYF. The CDR3 DNA follows: TGTGCCAGCAGTTACCAGGGAATAGGGTCCTACGAGCAGTACTTC. J is TRBJ2-7 and V is TRBV6-5; TRBD1 might be the D (5 bases). This CDR3 has 15 residues. Germline CDR1 is MNHEY and CDR2 is SVGAGI. Trimming removed 2 bases from V and 1 base from J, with 12 bases in between.